Each of the 29 T cell receptor beta chains below was sequenced from the same sample in a study of neurological immune-mediated disorders. Using its own MiXCR run on the 5' RACE reads, TCRdb lists one record per CDR3 protein. The sample lists under 70,000 distinct CDR3 sequences, 24% seen once, with about 4.3% in the top ten. This sample's time point: technical triplicate 2. Sequencing input: PBMCs. The receptor set was obtained from a man between 60 and 75 years old with HTLV-1-associated myelopathy (HAM/TSP).

In its sample, this clonotype was seen many times. CDR3: CASSQVRDTQYF. The DNA of the CDR3 is TGTGCCAGCAGCCAAGTTCGGGATACGCAGTATTTT. The chain recombines TRBV3-1 with TRBJ2-3; no reliable D call. Germline V gene data show CDR1 as LGHDT and CDR2 as YNNKEL (reference sequence). V lost 1 base, J lost 6 bases, and 5 bases lay in between. The CDR3 totals 12 residues.

This clonotype was detected ten times or more. CDR3 nucleotide sequence: TGCGCCAGCAGCCCGGGAGGATACGAGCAGTACTTC. Its protein product is CASSPGGYEQYF. This rearrangement joins TRBV5-1 to TRBJ2-7; TRBD2 matches 7 bases. Germline lookup yields CDR1 SGHRS and CDR2 YFSETQ. The CDR3 extends over 12 amino acids. J was trimmed by 4 bases and V by 4 bases; bases with no gene match: 2.

The J gene is TRBJ1-3, the V gene TRBV18; D uncertain. Trimming pared 1 base from V and 3 bases from J, leaving 13 bases between. The CDR3 runs to 16 residues. The germline V gene encodes CDR1 KGHSH and CDR2 LQKENI. CDR3 DNA: TGTGCCAGCTCACCACGAGGCCGATCGGGTGGAAACACCATATATTTT. It codes for CASSPRGRSGGNTIYF. Looking up the rest from reference TRBV18 and TRBJ1-3 gives the full variable domain: NAGVMQNPRHLVRRRGQEARLRCSPMKGHSHVYWYRQLPEEGLKFMVYLQKENIIDESGMPKERFSAEFPKEGPSILRIQQVVRGDSAAYFCASSPRGRSGGNTIYFGEGSWLTVV.

Ten or more counts support this clonotype. V and J are TRBV5-6 and TRBJ2-3, with TRBD2 identical over 12 bases. This CDR3 contains 16 residues. V lost 4 bases to trimming and J lost 6 bases; unmatched junction nucleotides: 9. Germline values: CDR1 SGHDT, CDR2 YYEEEE. The CDR3 here is CASSGWTSGMGDTQYF. CDR3 in DNA: TGTGCCAGCAGCGGTTGGACTAGCGGGATGGGGGATACGCAGTATTTT.

V and J are TRBV6-6 and TRBJ2-3; a weak D match, TRBD1 (6 bases). The CDR3 is 15 amino acids. Germline lookup yields CDR1 MNHNY and CDR2 SVGAGI (reference sequence). Trimming took off 4 bases at V and 10 bases at J, with 21 bases between the two ends. CDR3 loop: CASSSRVVLGGAQYF. As DNA, the CDR3 is TGTGCCAGCAGTTCCCGGGTGGTACTAGGGGGTGCGCAGTATTTT.

This clonotype was observed many times. The germline gene is not matched at one end of the junction; a read error may be the cause. The chain recombines TRBV5-1 with TRBJ2-2, with a weak D call TRBD1 (6 bases). From germline, CDR1 is SGHRS and CDR2 YFSETQ. This CDR3 region has 14 residues. The CDR3 DNA follows: TGCGCCAGCAGCTTGACAGGGAACACCGGGGAGATGTTTTTT. Its protein product is CASSLTGNTGEMFF.

This clonotype has only a few counts. The chain couples TRBV5-1 to TRBJ2-1; 10 bases fit TRBD2. The CDR3 has 15 amino acids. V was clipped by 4 bases and J by 4 bases; unmatched bases: 5. Germline V CDR1 and CDR2: SGHRS, YFSETQ. The CDR3 protein is CASSQTSGTYNEQFF. Written as DNA, the CDR3 is TGCGCCAGCAGCCAAACTAGCGGGACGTACAATGAGCAGTTCTTC.

This clonotype was recorded at least ten times. This chain joins TRBV4-1 and TRBJ2-1; TRBD2 aligns across 10 bases. This CDR3 has 18 residues. The junction had 16 bases not matched to a gene; V was cut back by 4 bases and J by 7 bases. Germline V gene lookup returns CDR1 MGHRA and CDR2 YSYEKL. This chain's CDR3 is CASSLRNEREGLMNEQFF. The CDR3 DNA reads as TGCGCCAGCAGCCTCCGGAACGAGCGGGAGGGCTTGATGAATGAGCAGTTCTTC.

In its sample, this clonotype was seen many times. The J gene is TRBJ1-1, the V gene TRBV7-3; D gene ambiguous. The CDR3 is 13 amino acids. Trimming cost V 4 bases and J 3 bases, with 9 bases left between them. CDR1 and CDR2 (germline): SGHTA, FQGTGA. The DNA for the CDR3 is TGTGCCAGCAGCTCCCGACGGCACACTGAAGCTTTCTTT. Encoded protein: CASSSRRHTEAFF.

This clonotype was detected many times. The chain recombines TRBV28 with TRBJ2-5, with 8 bases matching TRBD2. CDR3 size: 18 residues. Losses at the gene ends were 3 bases for V and 0 bases for J; bases not matched to a gene: 12. Germline assignment: CDR1 MDHEN and CDR2 SYDVKM. The CDR3 bases are TGTGCCAGCAGTTTGGTACTAGCGGTCGAAACCTACCAAGAGACCCAGTACTTC. Translating gives CASSLVLAVETYQETQYF.

There are many counts of this clonotype. This rearrangement joins TRBV12-3 or TRBV12-4 to TRBJ2-1; D not resolved. This CDR3 comprises 13 residues. V was trimmed by 6 bases and J by 6 bases, leaving 12 bases between them. The chain's CDR3 is CASRPDPLNEQFF. CDR3 in DNA: TGTGCCAGCAGGCCGGACCCTCTCAATGAGCAGTTCTTC.

The gene calls are TRBV3-1 and TRBJ1-2, with D maybe TRBD1 (5 bases). This CDR3 contains 12 residues. CDR1 LGHDT and CDR2 YNNKEL come from the germline V gene (reference sequence). Trimming left V 3 bases short and J 10 bases short, with 12 bases between. CDR3 amino acids: CASSQGTPVYTF. The CDR3, as DNA: TGTGCCAGCAGCCAGGGGACCCCCGTCTACACCTTC.

This clonotype was counted many times. V usage is TRBV28 and J usage is TRBJ2-7; the match to TRBD2 covers 14 bases. This CDR3 region has 15 residues. Looked up from germline, CDR1 is MDHEN and CDR2 is SYDVKM. V lost 3 bases and J lost 6; bases outside the gene matches: 4. CDR3 residues: CASSLTSGRAREQYF. The CDR3 nucleotides are TGTGCCAGCAGTTTGACTAGCGGGAGGGCGCGCGAGCAGTACTTC.

Only one count was recorded for this clonotype. The chain carries TRBV7-9 and TRBJ2-7; 8 nucleotides align to TRBD2. The germline V gene encodes CDR1 SEHNR and CDR2 FQNEAQ (reference sequence). V lost 5 bases and J lost 7; bases outside the gene matches: 13. This CDR3 contains 15 residues. The CDR3 here is CASSRSTGGTQEQYF. The CDR3 region has the DNA TGTGCCAGCAGCCGCTCGACGGGAGGGACTCAAGAGCAGTACTTC. Drawing the rest from reference TRBV7-9 and TRBJ2-7, the complete variable domain is DTGVSQNPRHKITKRGQNVTFRCDPISEHNRLYWYRQTLGQGPEFLTYFQNEAQLEKSRLLSDRFSAERPKGSFSTLEIQRTEQGDSAMYLCASSRSTGGTQEQYFGPGTRLTVT.

The gene calls are TRBV28 and TRBJ2-7, with a tentative D call TRBD2 (5 bases). The germline V gene has CDR1 MDHEN and CDR2 SYDVKM. V dropped 11 bases and J dropped 1 base, with 12 bases sitting between them. The CDR3 has 12 residues. For the CDR3, the DNA is TGTGCCTCTCGAGGGCTGTCCTACGAGCAGTACTTC. Residues: CASRGLSYEQYF.

This sequence joins TRBV20-1 and TRBJ2-1; 15 bases agree with TRBD2. The CDR3 totals 13 residues. CDR1 is DFQATT and CDR2 is SNEGSKA in the germline V gene (reference sequence). The J segment lost 10 bases and the V segment lost 6 bases, leaving 4 bases of the junction unmatched. The CDR3 reads CSAGLAGGKEQFF. The CDR3 DNA follows: TGCAGTGCAGGACTAGCGGGAGGGAAGGAGCAGTTCTTC.

This clonotype was seen many times. The chain joins TRBV5-1 to TRBJ2-1, with D perhaps being TRBD1 or TRBD2 (5 bases each). The germline V gene encodes CDR1 SGHRS and CDR2 YFSETQ. Trimming removed 1 base from V and 6 bases from J, with 11 bases in between. The CDR3 runs to 14 residues. The CDR3 sequence: CASSLLGTINEQFF. Written as DNA, the CDR3 is TGCGCCAGCAGCTTGCTGGGGACGATCAATGAGCAGTTCTTC.

This clonotype was detected ten times or more. The chain carries TRBV20-1 and TRBJ1-1, with D possibly being TRBD1 (6 bases). This CDR3 comprises 15 residues. The V end lost 1 base, the J end lost 2 bases, and 14 bases lay between the germline ends. Germline values: CDR1 DFQATT, CDR2 SNEGSKA (reference sequence). CDR3 DNA sequence: TGCAGTGCTAGAGGTAACACAGGGACCAACACTGAAGCTTTCTTT. Protein product: CSARGNTGTNTEAFF.

There are many counts of this clonotype. The V call is TRBV5-1, the J call TRBJ2-2; 8 bases are a match to TRBD2. The length of the CDR3 is 15 residues. J was trimmed by 4 bases and V by 7 bases; bases with no gene match: 9. Germline CDR1 is SGHRS and CDR2 is YFSETQ. The CDR3, as DNA: TGCGCCAGCGCCGCCCGGGCGGGAGGCACCGGGGAGCTGTTTTTT. This codes for CASAARAGGTGELFF.

This clonotype was detected many times. The CDR3 coding sequence is TGTGCCAGTAGTATAACGCGAGGCAACGGCTACACCTTC. It is translated as CASSITRGNGYTF. The rearrangement uses TRBV19 and TRBJ1-2; D unresolved. Deletions cut 2 bases from V and 8 bases from J, with 12 bases between. The germline CDR1 and CDR2 sequences are LNHDA and SQIVND (reference sequence). This CDR3 spans 13 amino acids.

This clonotype was detected many times. The chain joins TRBV7-9 to TRBJ1-1; 7 nucleotides match TRBD1. V trimming: 7 bases; J trimming: 5 bases; junction bases outside the gene matches: 16. This CDR3 has 16 residues. Germline V lookup: CDR1 SEHNR, CDR2 FQNEAQ (reference sequence). The CDR3 reads CASTEGGRGRGTEAFF. In DNA form, the CDR3 reads TGTGCCAGCACCGAGGGCGGAAGGGGGCGCGGGACTGAAGCTTTCTTT.

This clonotype was seen just once. The chain joins TRBV5-6 to TRBJ1-2; possible D gene TRBD1, 6 bases. The CDR3 extends over 14 amino acids. The germline V gene encodes CDR1 SGHDT and CDR2 YYEEEE. V gave up 4 bases and J gave up 3 bases, with 13 bases separating them. DNA for the CDR3: TGTGCCAGCAGCGGCCGGGACAAGCACTATGGCTACACCTTC. This gives the protein CASSGRDKHYGYTF.

This clonotype was counted at least ten times. The J gene is TRBJ1-6, the V gene TRBV20-1, with D possibly matching TRBD1 (5 bases). CDR3 length equals 12 residues. Between the trimmed V and J ends, which lost 3 bases and 7 bases, there was a span of 7 bases. Germline assignment: CDR1 DFQATT and CDR2 SNEGSKA (reference sequence). The CDR3 loop reads CSASGGNSPLHF. The CDR3 DNA is TGCAGTGCTAGCGGGGGGAATTCACCCCTCCACTTT.

This clonotype was recorded at least ten times. The J gene is TRBJ2-1, the V gene TRBV29-1, with D maybe TRBD1 (6 bases). This CDR3 is built from 13 residues. V lost 6 bases to trimming and J lost 4 bases, with 13 bases between them. Germline values: CDR1 SQVTM, CDR2 ANQGSEA. This CDR3 is CSVDSPGYNEQFF. As DNA, the CDR3 is TGCAGCGTGGACAGCCCCGGGTACAATGAGCAGTTCTTC.

This clonotype is medium-sized within its sample. This sequence joins TRBV7-9 and TRBJ2-5; D is ambiguous. Germline V gives CDR1 SEHNR, CDR2 FQNEAQ (reference sequence). The ends were cut back, 1 base at V and 6 bases at J, with 3 bases in the middle. The CDR3 runs 11 residues. CDR3 sequence: CASSLGKTQYF. DNA of the CDR3: TGTGCCAGCAGCTTAGGGAAGACCCAGTACTTC.

This clonotype was recorded many times. This rearrangement joins TRBV5-1 to TRBJ1-1; 8 bases line up with TRBD1. After removal of 0 bases from V and 6 bases from J, the junction contained 4 bases not matched to a gene. The CDR3 totals 14 residues. Germline lookup yields CDR1 SGHRS and CDR2 YFSETQ. The CDR3 protein is CASSLAGGYSEAFF. DNA of the CDR3: TGCGCCAGCAGCTTGGCAGGGGGCTACTCTGAAGCTTTCTTT.

The sample holds many counts of this clonotype. The V and J genes are TRBV12-3 or TRBV12-4 and TRBJ1-1; no definite D call. V gave up 7 bases and J gave up 7 bases, with 16 bases separating them. The CDR3 extends over 13 amino acids. The CDR3 here is CASTPLLGVEAFF. The CDR3 nucleotides are TGTGCCAGCACCCCCCTCTTGGGAGTTGAAGCTTTCTTT.

This clonotype showed up just a few times. CDR3 sequence: CASSPDRSRGYTF. The CDR3 bases are TGTGCCAGCAGTCCTGACAGGTCGAGGGGCTACACCTTC. J is TRBJ1-2 and V is TRBV28; weak D call: TRBD1 (6 bases). The CDR3 length is 13 residues. CDR1 is MDHEN, CDR2 SYDVKM, per germline. V lost 5 bases, J lost 8 bases, and 15 bases lay in between.

In its sample, this clonotype ranks as medium-sized. The chain links TRBV9 to TRBJ1-3, with a tentative D call TRBD1 (5 bases). Germline CDR1 reads SGDLS; CDR2 reads YYNGEE. Trimming removed 4 bases at V and 0 bases at J, with 11 bases between. This CDR3 is built from 15 residues. The CDR3 protein is CASSPRQNSGNTIYF. CDR3 DNA sequence: TGTGCCAGCAGCCCCCGACAGAACTCTGGAAACACCATATATTTT.